Sequencing of this T cell receptor beta chain was carried out in a study of shared T cell receptors in the human thymus. CDR1 SGDLS and CDR2 YYNGEE come from the germline V gene. This CDR3 region has 20 residues. V gave up 4 bases and J gave up 5 bases; unmatched junction bases: 21. Sequencing used immunoSEQ multiplex PCR; TCRdb keeps in-frame clones, though not all of them. The sample lists roughly 500,000 clones, around three quarters occurring once. These sequences were also reported in another study, on human thymus T cells. That study adds: Corrective cardiac operations yielded the resected thymus tissue. Highly overlapping thymic repertoires among unrelated individuals were reported in related research.

Source material: thymocytes. V and J are TRBV9 and TRBJ2-5; 12 bases align to TRBD1. This TCR was sampled from a boy less than two years old with a congenital heart defect. The CDR3 reads CASSSPGRGQGAFRGETQYF. As DNA, the CDR3 is TGTGCCAGCAGCTCGCCAGGCCGGGGACAGGGGGCTTTTAGGGGGGAGACCCAGTACTTC. The complete variable domain, with remaining parts taken from reference TRBV9 and TRBJ2-5, reads DSGVTQTPKHLITATGQRVTLRCSPRSGDLSVYWYQQSLDQGLQFLIQYYNGEERAKGNILERFSAQQFPDLHSELNLSSLELGDSALYFCASSSPGRGQGAFRGETQYFGPGTRLLVL.